The subject of this entry is one T cell receptor beta chain. The CDR3 is 15 residues long. V dropped 3 bases and J dropped 0 bases, with 11 bases sitting between them. Germline assignment: CDR1 KGHSH and CDR2 LQKENI. Per the study methods: Amplification of reference gene primers was used by the study to estimate nucleated cell counts. Clones were sequenced by immunoSEQ multiplex PCR, and TCRdb holds only the in-frame ones, with some missing. V and J calls and clone size are those listed in that table; D and trimming were worked out from the DNA. The sample records about 220,000 clones, 83% being singletons. The record originates from a study of blood T cell repertoires in COVID-19. Background on the study: There were acute and convalescent COVID-19 samples, and they came from the United States, Italy and Spain. PBMCs, B-cell-depleted T cells, or T cells were the source of the cDNA or gDNA that made up the material.

This receptor was identified in a middle-aged woman with active or convalescent COVID-19. Sequenced: peripheral blood. This chain links TRBV18 with TRBJ1-1; TRBD1 might be the D (6 bases). CDR3 in DNA: TGTGCCAGCTCACCCGGGACAAATATGAACACTGAAGCTTTCTTT. As protein: CASSPGTNMNTEAFF.